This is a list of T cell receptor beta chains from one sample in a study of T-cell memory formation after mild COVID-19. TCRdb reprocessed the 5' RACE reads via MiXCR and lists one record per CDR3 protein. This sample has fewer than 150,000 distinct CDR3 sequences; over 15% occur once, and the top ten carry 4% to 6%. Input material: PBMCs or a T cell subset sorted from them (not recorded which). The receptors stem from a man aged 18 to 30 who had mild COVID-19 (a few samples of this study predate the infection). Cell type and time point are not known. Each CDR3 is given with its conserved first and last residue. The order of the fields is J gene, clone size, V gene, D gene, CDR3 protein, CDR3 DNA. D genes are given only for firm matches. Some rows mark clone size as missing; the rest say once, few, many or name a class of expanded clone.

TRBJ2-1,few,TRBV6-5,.,CASSAWGSSGNEQFF,TGTGCCAGCAGTGCTTGGGGTAGTAGTGGCAATGAGCAGTTCTTC
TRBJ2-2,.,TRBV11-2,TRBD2,CASSFGLAGGRGKAGELFF,TGTGCCAGCAGCTTCGGACTAGCGGGGGGAAGGGGCAAGGCCGGGGAGCTGTTTTTT
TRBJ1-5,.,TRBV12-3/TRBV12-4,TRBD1,CASGRTGNQPQHF,TGTGCCAGCGGGCGGACAGGGAATCAGCCCCAGCATTTT
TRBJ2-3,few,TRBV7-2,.,CASSGGDRPDTQYF,TGTGCCAGCAGCGGGGGGGACAGGCCAGATACGCAGTATTTT
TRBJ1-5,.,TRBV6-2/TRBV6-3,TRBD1,CASRPPLGTGNNQPQHF,TGTGCCAGCAGACCACCTCTCGGGACAGGGAATAATCAGCCCCAGCATTTT
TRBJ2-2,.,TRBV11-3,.,CASRPRGDTGELFF,TGTGCCAGCAGACCTAGGGGAGACACCGGGGAGCTGTTTTTT
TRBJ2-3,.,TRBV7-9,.,CASSLASAETQYF,TGTGCCAGCAGCTTAGCGTCCGCAGAGACGCAGTATTTT
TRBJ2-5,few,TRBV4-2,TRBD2,CASSQTSGGAKTQYF,TGTGCCAGCAGCCAAACTAGCGGGGGGGCAAAGACCCAGTACTTC
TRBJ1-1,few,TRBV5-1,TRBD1,CASSLGGDLTEAFF,TGCGCCAGCAGCTTAGGGGGCGACCTCACTGAAGCTTTCTTT
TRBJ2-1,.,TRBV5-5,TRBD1,CASSLRKDRGNEQFF,TGTGCCAGCAGCTTGAGGAAGGACAGGGGCAATGAGCAGTTCTTC
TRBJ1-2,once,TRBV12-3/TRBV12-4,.,CASSAGTAANYGYTF,TGTGCCAGCAGCGCGGGGACGGCAGCTAACTATGGCTACACCTTC
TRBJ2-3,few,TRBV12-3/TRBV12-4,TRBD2,CASTRLAGVHLTDTQYF,TGTGCCAGCACCCGACTAGCGGGGGTCCATCTCACAGATACGCAGTATTTT
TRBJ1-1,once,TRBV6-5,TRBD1,CASSPAMGQGGTEAFF,TGTGCCAGCAGCCCCGCCATGGGACAGGGAGGGACTGAAGCTTTCTTT
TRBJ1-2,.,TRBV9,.,CASSVALPRAGYTF,TGTGCCAGCAGCGTAGCGCTCCCCCGGGCCGGCTACACCTTC
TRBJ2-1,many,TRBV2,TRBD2,CASGGLAGGNEQFF,TGTGCCAGCGGGGGACTAGCGGGGGGGAATGAGCAGTTCTTC
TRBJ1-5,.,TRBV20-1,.,CSASVAGAQNQPQHF,TGCAGTGCTAGTGTGGCAGGGGCGCAAAATCAGCCCCAGCATTTT
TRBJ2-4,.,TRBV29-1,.,CSARTGLAKNIQYF,TGCAGCGCGCGAACAGGGCTGGCCAAAAACATTCAGTACTTC
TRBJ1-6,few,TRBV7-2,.,CASSLGVGYSPLHF,TGTGCCAGCAGCCTAGGGGTGGGTTATTCACCCCTCCACTTT
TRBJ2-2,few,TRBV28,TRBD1,CASKPGGTLDTGELFF,TGTGCCAGCAAACCAGGGGGAACCTTGGACACCGGGGAGCTGTTTTTT
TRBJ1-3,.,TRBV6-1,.,CACRQVSGNTIYF,TGTGCCTGCCGTCAGGTCTCTGGAAACACCATATATTTT
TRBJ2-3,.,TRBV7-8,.,CASGLDTQYF,TGTGCCAGCGGGTTGGATACGCAGTATTTT
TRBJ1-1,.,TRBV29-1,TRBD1,CSVPIRTGETEAFF,TGCAGCGTCCCTATTCGGACAGGGGAGACTGAAGCTTTCTTT
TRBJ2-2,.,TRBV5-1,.,CASSLGLDTGELFF,TGCGCCAGCTCACTGGGACTCGACACCGGGGAGCTGTTTTTT
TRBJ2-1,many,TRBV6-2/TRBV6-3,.,CASTPQGQYEQFF,TGTGCCAGCACCCCGCAGGGCCAGTACGAGCAGTTCTTC
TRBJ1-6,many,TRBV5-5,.,CASSLYTSPLHF,TGTGCCAGCAGCTTGTACACTTCACCCCTCCACTTT
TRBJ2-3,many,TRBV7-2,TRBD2,CASSLMAGGDTQYF,TGTGCCAGCAGCTTAATGGCGGGGGGGGATACGCAGTATTTT
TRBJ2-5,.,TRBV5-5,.,CASSLFSGDQETQYF,TGTGCCAGCAGCTTGTTTTCAGGTGACCAAGAGACCCAGTACTTC
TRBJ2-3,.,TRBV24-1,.,CATSVGGTSTDTQYF,TGTGCCACCAGTGTCGGCGGGACTAGCACAGATACGCAGTATTTT
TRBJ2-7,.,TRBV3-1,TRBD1,CASGQGHYEQYF,TGTGCCAGTGGACAGGGGCACTACGAGCAGTACTTC
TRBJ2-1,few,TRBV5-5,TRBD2,CASSFSGGPSNEQFF,TGTGCCAGCAGCTTTAGCGGGGGGCCCTCCAATGAGCAGTTCTTC
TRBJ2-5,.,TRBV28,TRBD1,CASAKGQGETQYF,TGTGCCAGCGCTAAGGGACAGGGGGAGACCCAGTACTTC
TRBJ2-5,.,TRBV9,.,CASNRVGTEETQYF,TGTGCCAGCAACCGCGTAGGGACCGAAGAGACCCAGTACTTC
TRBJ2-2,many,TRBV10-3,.,CAIKGASSGELFF,TGTGCCATCAAAGGGGCGTCTTCCGGGGAGCTGTTTTTT
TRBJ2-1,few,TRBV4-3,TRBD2,CASSRHLAGVYNEQFF,TGCGCCAGCAGCCGACACCTAGCGGGGGTTTATAATGAGCAGTTCTTC
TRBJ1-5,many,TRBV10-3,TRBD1,CAISEPGTDNQPQHF,TGTGCCATCAGTGAACCCGGGACAGATAATCAGCCCCAGCATTTT
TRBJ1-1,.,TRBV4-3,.,CASSQGQQGDTEAFF,TGCGCCAGCAGCCAAGGTCAACAGGGAGACACTGAAGCTTTCTTT
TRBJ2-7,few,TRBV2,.,CASSLTDYEQYF,TGTGCCAGCAGTCTCACAGACTACGAGCAGTACTTC
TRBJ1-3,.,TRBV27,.,CASSRGSGNTIYF,TGTGCCAGCAGTCGCGGAAGTGGAAACACCATATATTTT
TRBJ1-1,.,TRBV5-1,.,CASSLEHPGGTEAFF,TGCGCCAGCAGCTTGGAACATCCCGGGGGTACTGAAGCTTTCTTT
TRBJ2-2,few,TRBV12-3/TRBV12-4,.,CASSFPGTGELFF,TGTGCCAGCAGTTTCCCTGGGACCGGGGAGCTGTTTTTT
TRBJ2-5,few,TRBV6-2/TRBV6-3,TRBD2,CASNQGGSQYF,TGTGCCAGCAATCAGGGAGGGTCCCAGTACTTC
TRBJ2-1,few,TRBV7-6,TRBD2,CASSLVRGGANEQFF,TGTGCCAGCAGCTTAGTGCGGGGGGGGGCCAATGAGCAGTTCTTC
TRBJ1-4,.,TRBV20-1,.,CSASSVGDEKLFF,TGCAGTGCTAGTTCGGTCGGAGATGAAAAACTGTTTTTT
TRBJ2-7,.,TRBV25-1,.,CASSTPAAHEQYF,TGTGCCAGCAGTACTCCGGCCGCTCACGAGCAGTACTTC
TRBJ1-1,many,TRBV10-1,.,CASSFNGNTEAFF,TGCGCCAGCAGTTTTAACGGGAACACTGAAGCTTTCTTT
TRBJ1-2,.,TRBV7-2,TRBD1,CASSSQTGPYGYTF,TGTGCCAGCAGCTCTCAGACAGGGCCGTATGGCTACACCTTC
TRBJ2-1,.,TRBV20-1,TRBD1,CSARDPTGGSEQFF,TGCAGTGCTAGAGACCCCACAGGGGGCAGTGAGCAGTTCTTC
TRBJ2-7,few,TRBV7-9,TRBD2,CASSGGGAGAAYEQYF,TGTGCCAGCAGCGGAGGGGGAGCGGGGGCGGCCTACGAGCAGTACTTC
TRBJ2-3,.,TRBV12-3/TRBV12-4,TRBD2,CASSFSGGASDTQYF,TGTGCCAGCAGCTTTAGCGGGGGGGCTTCAGATACGCAGTATTTT
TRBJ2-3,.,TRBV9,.,CASSVSEDTQYF,TGTGCCAGCAGCGTATCAGAGGATACGCAGTATTTT
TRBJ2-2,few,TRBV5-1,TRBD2,CASSLAQGGTGELFF,TGCGCCAGCAGCTTGGCCCAGGGAGGGACCGGGGAGCTGTTTTTT
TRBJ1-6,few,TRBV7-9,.,CASSRTNGNSPLHF,TGTGCCAGCAGCCGGACTAACGGGAATTCACCCCTCCACTTT
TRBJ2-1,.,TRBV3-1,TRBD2,CASSQVGAGVNEQFF,TGTGCCAGCAGCCAAGTCGGTGCGGGGGTAAATGAGCAGTTCTTC